The rows below give T cell receptor beta chains drawn from one sample of a study of blood T cells in healthy people across ages. TCRdb processed the 5' RACE reads anew with MiXCR; each CDR3 protein has one entry. In the table there are hundreds of thousands of distinct CDR3 sequences, roughly 50% of which are singletons. Sequencing was done on a sample of blood. The receptors shown here come from a man aged 40-49 years in good health. Both conserved end residues are part of each CDR3. The D gene is left open where the match is weak. Clone size is shown for a subset of rows, as once, few, many or a class of expanded clone.

V,D,size,J,CDR3,DNA
TRBV5-6,TRBD2,NA,TRBJ2-3,CASSLPTSSGTDTQYF,TGTGCCAGCAGCCTTCCGACTAGCTCCGGGACAGATACGCAGTATTTT
TRBV7-8,NA,NA,TRBJ2-5,CASSLGPQVQETQYF,TGTGCCAGCAGCTTAGGACCACAGGTCCAAGAGACCCAGTACTTC
TRBV20-1,NA,NA,TRBJ2-3,CSARKDKGDTQYF,TGCAGTGCCCGCAAGGACAAGGGGGATACGCAGTATTTT
TRBV7-2,NA,NA,TRBJ2-5,CASSFMREETQYF,TGTGCCAGCAGCTTTATGCGGGAAGAGACCCAGTACTTC
TRBV20-1,TRBD2,few,TRBJ2-4,CSAPFSGKAKNIQYF,TGCAGTGCTCCTTTTAGCGGGAAAGCCAAAAACATTCAGTACTTC
TRBV10-3,TRBD2,NA,TRBJ2-7,CAISGASGRAPYNEQYF,TGTGCCATCAGTGGTGCTAGCGGGAGGGCCCCCTACAATGAGCAGTACTTC
TRBV10-2,TRBD2,NA,TRBJ2-1,CASSGTSQNEQFF,TGCGCCAGCAGTGGGACTAGCCAGAATGAGCAGTTCTTC
TRBV9,NA,few,TRBJ2-7,CASSRGGGPPYEQYF,TGTGCCAGCAGCAGGGGTGGGGGGCCTCCGTACGAGCAGTACTTC
TRBV27,NA,NA,TRBJ1-2,CASSLSAGVNGYTF,TGTGCCAGCAGTTTATCGGCAGGGGTAAACGGCTACACCTTC
TRBV7-9,NA,few,TRBJ1-5,CASSLEGQGSQPQHF,TGTGCCAGCAGCTTAGAGGGGCAGGGTAGTCAGCCCCAGCATTTT
TRBV28,NA,NA,TRBJ2-4,CASRQGGTKNIQYF,TGTGCCAGCAGACAAGGTGGAACCAAAAACATTCAGTACTTC
TRBV6-1,NA,NA,TRBJ2-7,CASNGETYEQYF,TGTGCCAGCAATGGCGAAACCTACGAGCAGTACTTC
TRBV3-1,TRBD2,NA,TRBJ2-1,CASSQNSGGLTNEQFF,TGTGCCAGCAGCCAAAATAGCGGGGGGCTCACGAATGAGCAGTTCTTC
TRBV20-1,TRBD1,NA,TRBJ1-2,CSAPGDRGGYTF,TGCAGTGCCCCGGGGGACAGAGGTGGCTACACCTTC
TRBV20-1,TRBD1,few,TRBJ2-7,CSLTGEVWNEQYF,TGCAGTCTAACAGGGGAAGTTTGGAACGAGCAGTACTTC
TRBV7-2,TRBD2,NA,TRBJ2-5,CASSDPQRDYQETQYF,TGTGCCAGCAGCGATCCCCAGCGGGATTACCAAGAGACCCAGTACTTC
TRBV29-1,NA,NA,TRBJ2-1,CSVDQEDRGEQFF,TGCAGCGTTGACCAGGAGGACCGAGGGGAGCAGTTCTTC
TRBV12-3/TRBV12-4,NA,NA,TRBJ1-5,CASSLLNGQPQHF,TGTGCCAGCAGTTTATTAAACGGGCAGCCCCAGCATTTT
TRBV7-2,TRBD2,NA,TRBJ2-5,CASSVAGWTETQYF,TGTGCCAGCAGCGTAGCGGGGTGGACAGAGACCCAGTACTTC
TRBV18,TRBD1,few,TRBJ1-5,CASSLYQGGNQPQHF,TGTGCCAGCTCACTCTACCAGGGGGGAAATCAGCCCCAGCATTTT
TRBV29-1,TRBD1,NA,TRBJ2-1,CSVRDRGRDNEQFF,TGCAGCGTGCGGGACAGGGGGCGCGACAATGAGCAGTTCTTC
TRBV5-1,TRBD1,NA,TRBJ2-1,CASSLGSGTGDNEQFF,TGCGCCAGCAGCTTGGGAAGTGGGACAGGGGACAATGAGCAGTTCTTC
TRBV28,TRBD1,NA,TRBJ2-7,CASSSPVMGDRVFEQYF,TGTGCCAGCAGTTCCCCGGTAATGGGGGACAGGGTTTTCGAGCAGTACTTC
TRBV7-8,NA,NA,TRBJ2-7,CASSYFPRESGYEQYF,TGTGCCAGCAGCTATTTTCCCAGGGAGTCAGGCTACGAGCAGTACTTC
TRBV5-1,TRBD1,once,TRBJ2-1,CASSLVYRGRVEQFF,TGCGCCAGCAGCTTGGTTTACAGGGGGCGTGTTGAGCAGTTCTTC
TRBV4-3,TRBD1,NA,TRBJ1-2,CASSQDRGGDGCTF,TGCGCCAGCAGCCAAGATAGAGGGGGCGATGGCTGCACCTTC
TRBV4-1,TRBD1,NA,TRBJ2-5,CASSQDGTGEETQYF,TGCGCCAGCAGCCAAGATGGGACAGGGGAAGAGACCCAGTACTTC
TRBV15,NA,NA,TRBJ1-2,CATSPGQITNYGYTF,TGTGCCACCAGCCCCGGGCAGATTACTAACTATGGCTACACCTTC
TRBV3-1,NA,few,TRBJ2-5,CASSPDSLRAGQTQYF,TGTGCCAGCAGCCCAGACTCATTACGGGCGGGGCAGACCCAGTACTTC
TRBV6-6,TRBD2,few,TRBJ2-3,CASSYGLAGGQDTQYF,TGTGCCAGCAGTTACGGACTAGCGGGGGGGCAAGATACGCAGTATTTT
TRBV14,TRBD2,few,TRBJ2-1,CASSEESGIIDEQFF,TGTGCCAGCAGCGAAGAGAGCGGGATAATCGATGAGCAGTTCTTC
TRBV18,NA,few,TRBJ2-5,CASSPPSQETQYF,TGTGCCAGCTCACCACCCAGCCAAGAGACCCAGTACTTC
TRBV9,TRBD2,once,TRBJ2-3,CASSPRGTSGRGSDTQYF,TGTGCCAGCAGCCCAAGGGGGACTAGCGGGAGGGGTTCAGATACGCAGTATTTT
TRBV2,TRBD1,NA,TRBJ2-5,CAGRDRGRGETQYF,TGTGCCGGCAGGGACAGGGGGCGTGGGGAGACCCAGTACTTC
TRBV6-5,NA,NA,TRBJ1-2,CASSGQYANYGYTF,TGTGCCAGCTCCGGACAGTACGCTAACTATGGCTACACCTTC
TRBV7-2,TRBD2,NA,TRBJ2-2,CASSLLSSGGTGELFF,TGTGCCAGCAGCTTACTGTCTAGCGGGGGTACCGGGGAGCTGTTTTTT
TRBV14,TRBD2,NA,TRBJ2-1,CASSQESGGYNEQFF,TGTGCCAGCAGCCAAGAATCGGGGGGTTACAATGAGCAGTTCTTC
TRBV27,NA,NA,TRBJ2-4,CASSFIRGGQGEGIQYF,TGTGCCAGCAGTTTTATACGGGGGGGACAGGGAGAGGGCATTCAGTACTTC
TRBV29-1,TRBD2,NA,TRBJ2-7,CSVSGSYYEQYF,TGCAGCGTAAGCGGGAGTTACTACGAGCAGTACTTC
TRBV10-3,NA,NA,TRBJ2-3,CATTGRGTDTQYF,TGTGCCACCACCGGCCGGGGAACAGATACGCAGTATTTT
TRBV15,NA,few,TRBJ2-5,CATSISGGQETQYF,TGTGCCACCAGCATCTCCGGAGGCCAAGAGACCCAGTACTTC
TRBV20-1,NA,NA,TRBJ1-2,CSAGGTRYGYTF,TGCAGTGCCGGGGGCACGAGATATGGCTACACCTTC
TRBV27,TRBD2,NA,TRBJ2-1,CASSLSSGFNEQFF,TGTGCCAGCAGTTTATCTAGCGGGTTCAATGAGCAGTTCTTC
TRBV20-1,TRBD2,NA,TRBJ2-4,CSARAASGSENIQYF,TGCAGTGCTAGAGCTGCTAGCGGGAGCGAAAACATTCAGTACTTC
TRBV28,NA,NA,TRBJ2-6,CASGTASGANVLTF,TGTGCCAGCGGTACAGCCTCTGGGGCCAACGTCCTGACTTTC
TRBV12-3/TRBV12-4,TRBD1,once,TRBJ1-2,CASSPDTGQGVYGYTF,TGTGCCAGCAGCCCAGATACGGGACAGGGGGTCTATGGCTACACCTTC
TRBV7-2,TRBD2,NA,TRBJ2-5,CASSLQPGLAVQETQYF,TGTGCCAGCAGCCTCCAGCCGGGACTAGCGGTCCAAGAGACCCAGTACTTC
TRBV24-1,NA,NA,TRBJ2-7,CATSDSTPEHPYNEQYF,TGTGCCACCAGTGATTCTACTCCGGAGCATCCCTACAATGAGCAGTACTTC
TRBV7-9,NA,NA,TRBJ2-1,CASSSSESGQFF,TGTGCCAGCAGCTCATCGGAGTCTGGGCAGTTCTTC
TRBV12-3/TRBV12-4,TRBD1,NA,TRBJ1-1,CASSSGQGMVAFF,TGTGCCAGTAGTTCGGGACAGGGAATGGTAGCTTTCTTT